Presented here are 30 T cell receptor beta chains from one specimen sequenced in a study of blood T cells in healthy people across ages. Sample-barcoded 5' priming and a J-beta primer mix drove a second PCR of roughly 7 to 11 cycles. Each CDR3 protein is one row after TCRdb ran MiXCR on the 5' RACE reads. Of 650,000 to 800,000 distinct CDR3 sequences in the sample, around 50% were seen once. The sequenced sample was blood. The source is a woman older than 75 in good health.

V usage is TRBV27 and J usage is TRBJ1-6; 7 bases are shared with TRBD1. The CDR3 totals 15 residues. CDR1 and CDR2 from the germline V gene are MNHEY and SMNVEV (reference sequence). The ends lost 2 bases at V and 11 bases at J; junction bases unmatched: 9. Here the CDR3 DNA reads TGTGCCAGCAGTTTAATCAGGGGGGCTGTGGCACCCCTCCACTTT. Translating it yields CASSLIRGAVAPLHF.

This clonotype was seen ten or more times. The DNA for the CDR3 is TGTGCCACCAGTGTATCCGGCGGCTCCTACAATGAGCAGTTCTTC. Its translation is CATSVSGGSYNEQFF. The chain joins TRBV24-1 to TRBJ2-1; D is unclear. Looked up from germline, CDR1 is KGHDR and CDR2 is SFDVKD. The CDR3 extends over 15 amino acids. Trimming stripped 5 bases from V and 0 bases from J, with 10 bases between.

On this clonotype: A much larger clone differs from this one at a single base, so this may be a read error. This rearrangement joins TRBV20-1 to TRBJ1-5; 7 bases are a match to TRBD1. CDR1 DFQATT and CDR2 SNEGSKA come from the germline V gene (reference sequence). The V gene end was trimmed by 5 bases and the J gene end by 2 bases; junction bases not matched to a gene: 9. The CDR3 totals 15 residues. In nucleotides, the CDR3 is TGCAGTGCTGGAAGAGGGGACAGTGGCAATCAGCCCCAGCATTTT. This gives the protein CSAGRGDSGNQPQHF.

This clonotype was seen only a few times. The genes are TRBV7-2 and TRBJ2-5; D is unresolved. In germline, CDR1 is SGHTA, CDR2 FQGNSA. Deletions cut 1 base from V and 6 bases from J, with 6 bases between. The length of the CDR3 is 12 residues. CDR3 sequence: CASSLVRKTQYF. The CDR3 DNA reads as TGTGCCAGCAGCTTAGTGAGGAAGACCCAGTACTTC. Drawing the rest from reference TRBV7-2 and TRBJ2-5, the complete variable domain is GAGVSQSPSNKVTEKGKDVELRCDPISGHTALYWYRQSLGQGLEFLIYFQGNSAPDKSGLPSDRFSAERTGGSVSTLTIQRTQQEDSAVYLCASSLVRKTQYFGPGTRLLVL.

On this clonotype: This clone may be a read error of a much larger clone one base away. This chain links TRBV12-3 or TRBV12-4 with TRBJ2-7; TRBD1 might be the D (5 bases). There are 12 residues in the CDR3. CDR3 protein: CPSSFRVGAQYF. CDR3 sequence (DNA): TGTCCCAGCAGTTTCAGGGTTGGGGCCCAGTACTTC.

Details on this clonotype: Germline is not matched at one junction end, which may reflect a read error. The rearrangement uses TRBV12-3 or TRBV12-4 and TRBJ2-3; D not certain. The CDR3 length is 12 residues. The CDR3: CASRVRADAQYF. The CDR3 DNA is TGTGCCAGCAGAGTGAGAGCAGATGCGCAGTATTTT.

The rearrangement uses TRBV4-1 and TRBJ2-1, with D unresolved. Trimming cost V 4 bases and J 10 bases, with 23 bases left between them. This CDR3 region has 16 residues. CDR1 and CDR2 (germline): MGHRA, YSYEKL. As DNA, the CDR3 is TGCGCCAGCAGCCCCGTGGCACAAGTAGGCGCCTACGAGCAGTTCTTC. This sequence encodes CASSPVAQVGAYEQFF.

This clonotype was seen a handful of times. The genes are TRBV9 and TRBJ2-1; TRBD2 matches at 9 bases. The CDR3 is 14 residues long. CDR1 SGDLS and CDR2 YYNGEE come from the germline V gene. J lost 9 bases, V lost 2 bases, and 6 bases had no gene match. The CDR3, as DNA: TGTGCCAGCAGCGTCGAGACTAGCGGAAGTGAGCAGTTCTTC. Protein: CASSVETSGSEQFF.

This clonotype was observed a few times. The chain joins TRBV20-1 to TRBJ2-3; 11 positions match TRBD2. V trimming: 3 bases; J trimming: 4 bases; junction bases outside the gene matches: 9. CDR1 is DFQATT and CDR2 is SNEGSKA in the germline V gene (reference sequence). This CDR3 comprises 16 residues. CDR3 loop: CSARPLAGGRPDTQYF. In DNA, the CDR3 is TGCAGTGCTAGGCCCCTAGCGGGGGGCCGTCCAGATACGCAGTATTTT.

On this clonotype: A much larger clonotype is one base distant, so this may be a read error. The chain joins TRBV10-3 to TRBJ1-2; D gene ambiguous. The CDR3 is 14 amino acids. Germline V gene lookup returns CDR1 ENHRY and CDR2 SYGVKD. The CDR3, as DNA: TGTGCCATCAGTGAGGCAGGCAGGAACTATGGCCACACCTTC. It encodes CAISEAGRNYGHTF.

Details on this clonotype: This may arise from a read error, as a much more abundant clone is one base away. This rearrangement joins TRBV7-2 to TRBJ2-3; perhaps D is TRBD1 or TRBD2 (5 bases each). CDR3 size: 17 residues. Germline V lookup: CDR1 SGHTA, CDR2 FQGNSA. Trimming removed 5 bases from V and 3 bases from J, with 21 bases in between. The CDR3 nucleotides are TGTGCCAGCAGCATAGGGGCGGCAGGGAGTTTTACAGATACGCAGTATTTT. Its translation is CASSIGAAGSFTDTQYF.

This clonotype occurred a few times. The V gene is TRBV29-1, the J gene TRBJ1-4; D unresolved. V was clipped by 7 bases and J by 11 bases, with 17 bases between them. The CDR3 extends over 12 amino acids. Germline V gene lookup returns CDR1 SQVTM and CDR2 ANQGSEA. The chain's CDR3 is CSAQLGPEKLFF. The CDR3 DNA follows: TGCAGCGCCCAGTTAGGGCCGGAGAAACTGTTTTTT.

The V gene is TRBV9, the J gene TRBJ2-1, with 12 bases aligning to TRBD2. Germline CDR1 reads SGDLS; CDR2 reads YYNGEE. J gave up 7 bases and V 3 bases, and 8 bases lay outside the gene matches. The length of the CDR3 is 16 residues. The CDR3 sequence: CASSASSGRAQNEQFF. CDR3 nucleotides: TGTGCCAGCAGCGCATCTAGCGGGAGGGCGCAAAATGAGCAGTTCTTC.

J is TRBJ2-3 and V is TRBV29-1; D possibly corresponds to TRBD1 (6 bases). V was clipped by 5 bases and J by 1 base, with 16 bases between them. Looked up from germline, CDR1 is SQVTM and CDR2 is ANQGSEA. The CDR3 length is 15 residues. CDR3 sequence (DNA): TGCAGCGTTTCCAAACAGGGTGTGGGCACAGATACGCAGTATTTT. Amino acid sequence: CSVSKQGVGTDTQYF.

The gene calls are TRBV7-2 and TRBJ1-1; 12 bases line up with TRBD1. Germline values: CDR1 SGHTA, CDR2 FQGNSA. V dropped 5 bases and J dropped 3; count of bases not matched to a gene: 13. This CDR3 is built from 18 residues. The CDR3: CASSGRDRGQIRDTEAFF. The CDR3 DNA is TGTGCCAGCAGCGGACGGGACAGGGGGCAGATTAGGGACACTGAAGCTTTCTTT.

This rearrangement joins TRBV29-1 to TRBJ1-6; the D is unclear. Trimming took 6 bases from V and 8 from J, leaving 20 bases between them. The CDR3 spans 15 residues. Germline CDR1 SQVTM, CDR2 ANQGSEA. The CDR3 sequence: CSVPRAGDMDSPLHF. DNA for the CDR3: TGCAGCGTCCCCCGTGCGGGAGACATGGATTCACCCCTCCACTTT.

Remarks on this clonotype: A much larger clone differs from this one at a single base, so this may be a read error. The rearrangement joins TRBV27 to TRBJ2-3; TRBD2 matches at 10 bases. The CDR3 is made up of 16 amino acids. From germline, CDR1 is MNHEY and CDR2 SMNVEV (reference sequence). The CDR3 region has the DNA TGTGTCAGCAGTTTATCTTATAGCGGGGGGACAGATACGCAGTATTTT. This encodes CVSSLSYSGGTDTQYF.

The DNA for the CDR3 is TGTGCCAGCAGTTACGCCGGACAGGGAGGTGAAGCTTTCTTT. The encoded protein is CASSYAGQGGEAFF. This chain uses TRBV6-5 with TRBJ1-1; the match to TRBD1 covers 8 bases. Germline V gene lookup returns CDR1 MNHEY and CDR2 SVGAGI. The J segment lost 7 bases and the V segment lost 2 bases, leaving 6 bases of the junction unmatched. The CDR3 has 14 amino acids.

This chain links TRBV4-2 with TRBJ2-3; TRBD2 matches 12 bases. The CDR3 extends over 18 amino acids. V was clipped by 1 base and J by 3 bases; unmatched bases: 8. Germline CDR1 reads LGHNA; CDR2 reads YNFKEQ. This CDR3 is CASSQVGLAGGSTDTQYF. CDR3 coding DNA: TGTGCCAGCAGCCAAGTCGGCCTAGCGGGGGGGTCGACAGATACGCAGTATTTT.

At least ten counts were recorded for this clonotype. The rearrangement uses TRBV7-9 and TRBJ2-1, with D possibly TRBD1 on 6 matching bases. This CDR3 is built from 15 residues. From germline, CDR1 is SEHNR and CDR2 FQNEAQ (reference sequence). V was clipped by 2 bases and J by 2 bases, with 10 bases between them. The CDR3 reads CASSLFRGPYNEQFF. The CDR3 nucleotides are TGTGCCAGCAGCTTATTCAGGGGACCCTACAATGAGCAGTTCTTC.

This chain uses TRBV20-1 with TRBJ1-2; D might be TRBD1 (6 bases). Between the trimmed V and J ends, which lost 6 bases and 1 base, there was a span of 15 bases. The germline CDR1 and CDR2 sequences are DFQATT and SNEGSKA (reference sequence). The CDR3 spans 14 residues. CDR3 sequence (DNA): TGCAGTGCCATCCCGGGACACAATAACTATGGCTACACCTTC. Its protein is CSAIPGHNNYGYTF.

The chain joins TRBV6-6 to TRBJ2-7; 10 bases line up with TRBD1. V was pared by 7 bases and J by 5 bases, with 5 bases of the junction left unmatched. The germline CDR1 and CDR2 sequences are MNHNY and SVGAGI (reference sequence). This CDR3 is built from 13 residues. The CDR3 region is CASKGQGSHEQYF. The CDR3 nucleotides are TGTGCCAGCAAGGGACAGGGGTCCCACGAGCAGTACTTC.

The chain uses TRBV5-1 and TRBJ1-1; TRBD1 matches at 7 bases. Germline CDR1 and CDR2: SGHRS and YFSETQ. The CDR3 is 14 residues long. Trimming removed 4 bases from V and 6 bases from J; junction bases left unmatched: 9. CDR3 DNA: TGCGCCAGCAGCAAGATGACAGGGAGGGCTGAAGCTTTCTTT. This encodes CASSKMTGRAEAFF.

This clonotype was seen a few times. The chain recombines TRBV7-9 with TRBJ2-3; D is undetermined. V was cut by 1 base and J by 1 base, with 18 bases left in between. Germline V gene sequence: CDR1 SEHNR, CDR2 FQNEAQ (reference sequence). The CDR3 contains 18 residues. The chain's CDR3 is CASSLGRGLADGTDTQYF. As DNA, the CDR3 is TGTGCCAGCAGCTTAGGAAGAGGTCTTGCCGACGGCACAGATACGCAGTATTTT.

This clonotype occurred a few times. V and J are TRBV29-1 and TRBJ2-5; D is uncertain. Germline-derived CDR1 and CDR2 are SQVTM and ANQGSEA. V was pared by 5 bases and J by 4 bases, with 17 bases between. The CDR3 spans 14 residues. The CDR3 region is CSVRGAITGETQYF. The CDR3, as DNA: TGCAGCGTTCGTGGAGCCATTACGGGAGAGACCCAGTACTTC.

This sequence joins TRBV9 and TRBJ2-1; 14 positions match TRBD2. This CDR3 is built from 20 residues. Germline CDR1 reads SGDLS; CDR2 reads YYNGEE. V dropped 2 bases and J dropped 10; count of bases not matched to a gene: 20. The DNA of the CDR3 is TGTGCCAGCAGCGTCATCAGCGTATCGGGACTAGCGGGAGTGGGGAACGAGCAGTTCTTC. The encoded protein is CASSVISVSGLAGVGNEQFF.

J is TRBJ1-2 and V is TRBV29-1; D remains unclear. The CDR3 extends over 15 amino acids. Trimming took off 1 base at V and 8 bases at J, with 20 bases between the two ends. CDR1 SQVTM and CDR2 ANQGSEA come from the germline V gene. The CDR3, as DNA: TGCAGCGTTGAAGCTCGGCCAGGTACATTAGAGGGCTACACCTTC. Protein: CSVEARPGTLEGYTF.

This clonotype was counted ten times or more. The CDR3, as DNA: TGTGCCAGCAGCTCCGGGACAGAAAACATTCAGTACTTC. Residues: CASSSGTENIQYF. The V and J genes are TRBV11-1 and TRBJ2-4; 7 bases align to TRBD1. Germline CDR1 is SGHAT and CDR2 is FQDESV (reference sequence). V lost 4 bases, J lost 5 bases, and 2 bases stayed unmatched. The CDR3 loop spans 13 amino acids.

This clonotype has at least ten counts. This chain joins TRBV27 and TRBJ2-3; D may be TRBD1 or TRBD2 (5 bases each). Trimming shortened V by 3 bases and J by 6 bases, and 10 bases separated the two germline ends. Germline-derived CDR1 and CDR2 are MNHEY and SMNVEV (reference sequence). The CDR3 is made up of 13 amino acids. CDR3 region: CASSLSWDDTQYF. For the CDR3, the DNA is TGTGCCAGCAGTTTGTCATGGGACGATACGCAGTATTTT.

This clonotype was seen repeatedly, ten times or more. V gene TRBV29-1 combines with J gene TRBJ2-7, with 11 bases that match TRBD2. The CDR3 consists of 14 residues. Germline values: CDR1 SQVTM, CDR2 ANQGSEA. Trimming cost V 4 bases and J 1 base; bases outside gene matches: 3. This CDR3 is CSVGGLAVSYEQYF. CDR3 sequence (DNA): TGCAGCGTTGGGGGACTAGCGGTATCCTACGAGCAGTACTTC.